These 25 T cell receptor beta chains came from one sample sequenced in a study of cytomegalovirus exposure and HLA in healthy donors. Amplification used 60 Vbeta primers and 13 Jbeta primers. Sequenced by immunoSEQ multiplex PCR; TCRdb stores in-frame clones only, minus some. The sample consists of over 100,000 clones, about 76% of them appearing once. The sample taken for sequencing was PBMCs. These receptors were obtained from a man aged 40-49 years in good health and CMV-seronegative.

The V call is TRBV11-2, the J call TRBJ2-5; no reliable D call. This CDR3 region has 14 residues. V was trimmed by 5 bases and J by 2 bases, leaving 12 bases between them. Looked up from germline, CDR1 is SGHAT and CDR2 is FQNNGV. The chain's CDR3 is CASSPVTGQETQYF. CDR3 DNA sequence: TGTGCCAGCAGCCCCGTAACCGGGCAAGAGACCCAGTACTTC.

This clone came up a few times. This chain joins TRBV4-1 and TRBJ1-5, with D possibly being TRBD1 (6 bases). The CDR3 totals 16 residues. V was trimmed by 3 bases and J by 0 bases, leaving 12 bases between them. Per germline, CDR1 MGHRA and CDR2 YSYEKL. CDR3 sequence: CASSQNRESSNQPQHF. CDR3 bases: TGCGCCAGCAGCCAGAACAGGGAATCTAGCAATCAGCCCCAGCATTTT.

The gene calls are TRBV7-2 and TRBJ2-7, with D possibly being TRBD2 (6 bases). The CDR3 is made up of 16 amino acids. Per the germline V gene, CDR1 is SGHTA and CDR2 is FQGNSA. The ends were cut back, 1 base at V and 3 bases at J, with 16 bases in the middle. CDR3 amino acids: CASSLGVGGVSYEQYF. In nucleotides, the CDR3 is TGTGCCAGCAGCTTAGGTGTCGGGGGTGTCAGCTACGAGCAGTACTTC.

The chain joins TRBV4-3 to TRBJ2-7; TRBD2 matches 12 bases. The CDR3 has 15 amino acids. Germline CDR1 reads LGHNA; CDR2 reads YSLEER. Germline trimming cut 1 base from V and 2 bases from J; bases unmatched to any gene: 0. CDR3 residues: CASSQASGGAYEQYF. In DNA, the CDR3 is TGCGCCAGCAGCCAAGCTAGCGGGGGGGCCTACGAGCAGTACTTC.

The rearrangement links TRBV7-2 to TRBJ1-6, with D tentatively TRBD1 (5 bases). With 1 base removed from V and 15 bases from J, the gap between germline ends came to 7 bases. The CDR3 sequence is 11 residues long. Germline V gene lookup returns CDR1 SGHTA and CDR2 FQGNSA. This CDR3 is CASSLDRRLHF. CDR3 nucleotide sequence: TGTGCCAGCAGCTTAGACAGGCGCCTCCACTTT.

This clone was observed a handful of times. This chain joins TRBV7-8 and TRBJ2-1, with a weak D call TRBD2 (6 bases). Germline-derived CDR1 and CDR2 are SGHVS and FQNEAQ. Deletions cut 1 base from V and 5 bases from J, with 18 bases between. The CDR3 totals 17 residues. In DNA, the CDR3 is TGTGCCAGCAGCTTAGAGGAGGGTGGGGGGAACGACAATGAGCAGTTCTTC. Amino acid sequence: CASSLEEGGGNDNEQFF.

The rearrangement joins TRBV10-3 to TRBJ2-3; 8 positions match TRBD1. The CDR3 runs 15 residues. Unmatched junction bases numbered 7, after V lost 7 bases and J lost 1 base. Germline values: CDR1 ENHRY, CDR2 SYGVKD. In DNA, the CDR3 is TGTGCCATCACCCCGACAGGGGCAGGCACAGATACGCAGTATTTT. This encodes CAITPTGAGTDTQYF.

The gene calls are TRBV7-2 and TRBJ1-6, with 7 bases fitting TRBD1. V shed 2 bases, J shed 6 bases, and the junction held 7 bases outside the gene matches. The CDR3 is made up of 16 amino acids. Per the germline V gene, CDR1 is SGHTA and CDR2 is FQGNSA. CDR3 amino acids: CASSLISGQLNSPLHF. CDR3 DNA sequence: TGTGCCAGCAGCTTAATCTCGGGACAGCTTAATTCACCCCTCCACTTT.

J is TRBJ2-3 and V is TRBV7-9; no reliable D call. V was clipped by 0 bases and J by 0 bases, with 7 bases between them. Per the germline V gene, CDR1 is SEHNR and CDR2 is FQNEAQ (reference sequence). This CDR3 spans 15 amino acids. The CDR3 sequence: CASSLAAPSTDTQYF. The CDR3 DNA reads TGTGCCAGCAGCTTAGCGGCACCTAGCACAGATACGCAGTATTTT.

This clone was detected only a few times. The chain joins TRBV4-2 to TRBJ1-4; D uncertain. Trimming stripped 6 bases from V and 4 bases from J, with 15 bases between. Germline lookup yields CDR1 LGHNA and CDR2 YNFKEQ. This CDR3 comprises 15 residues. The CDR3 region is CASSSRPRGNEKLFF. As DNA, the CDR3 is TGTGCCAGCAGTTCTCGACCCCGGGGTAATGAAAAACTGTTTTTT.

In DNA, the CDR3 is TGCGCCAGCAGCCAAGAGGGGGCGACAGATACGCAGTATTTT. Protein sequence: CASSQEGATDTQYF. The chain is built from TRBV4-1 and TRBJ2-3, with a weak D call TRBD1 (6 bases). The length of the CDR3 is 14 residues. Germline CDR1 reads MGHRA; CDR2 reads YSYEKL. Between the trimmed V and J ends, which lost 0 bases and 3 bases, there was a span of 7 bases.

This chain uses TRBV30 with TRBJ2-5; D is possibly TRBD2 (5 bases). V lost 2 bases, J lost 0 bases, and 7 bases lay in between. CDR1 and CDR2 from the germline V gene are GTSNPN and SVGIG (reference sequence). This CDR3 has 13 amino acids. The CDR3 spells CAWSREYQETQYF. The CDR3 DNA follows: TGTGCCTGGAGTAGGGAGTACCAAGAGACCCAGTACTTC.

The chain couples TRBV7-3 to TRBJ2-2, with a tentative D call TRBD1 (6 bases). The germline gives CDR1 SGHTA, CDR2 FQGTGA. This CDR3 spans 17 amino acids. V lost 1 base, J lost 4 bases, and 16 bases lay in between. CDR3 in amino acids: CASSLRVRGPSTGELFF. As DNA, the CDR3 is TGTGCCAGCAGCTTAAGGGTCAGGGGTCCTAGCACCGGGGAGCTGTTTTTT.

The V call is TRBV11-2, the J call TRBJ2-5; 12 nucleotides align to TRBD2. Germline values: CDR1 SGHAT, CDR2 FQNNGV. Trimming at V came to 5 bases and at J to 5 bases, leaving 6 bases not matched to a gene. The CDR3 totals 15 residues. CDR3 bases: TGTGCCAGCAGCGTCAGACTAGCGGGGGTGGAGACCCAGTACTTC. Its protein product is CASSVRLAGVETQYF.

The gene calls are TRBV5-5 and TRBJ1-1, with 8 bases aligning to TRBD1. In germline, CDR1 is SGHKS, CDR2 YYEKEE (reference sequence). V shed 5 bases, J shed 4 bases, and the junction held 13 bases outside the gene matches. The CDR3 runs 16 residues. CDR3 in amino acids: CASSYGQGRSGTEAFF. The CDR3, as DNA: TGTGCCAGCAGTTATGGACAGGGAAGATCAGGCACTGAAGCTTTCTTT.

The rearrangement joins TRBV5-4 to TRBJ2-7; 9 nucleotides align to TRBD1. With V trimmed by 4 bases and J by 1 base, 6 bases remained unmatched. Germline V CDR1 and CDR2: SGHNT, YYREEE (reference sequence). The CDR3 runs 15 residues. The CDR3 sequence is CASSKQGQGSYEQYF. DNA of the CDR3: TGTGCCAGCAGCAAACAGGGACAGGGATCCTACGAGCAGTACTTC.

The chain joins TRBV5-5 to TRBJ2-7, with a tentative D call TRBD1 (6 bases). Germline V gene lookup returns CDR1 SGHKS and CDR2 YYEKEE (reference sequence). The germline V and J ends were trimmed by 2 bases and 2 bases, with 11 bases remaining between them. This CDR3 comprises 14 residues. CDR3 residues: CASSFPGAPYEQYF. Here the CDR3 DNA reads TGTGCCAGCAGCTTCCCAGGGGCCCCCTACGAGCAGTACTTC.

This clone has only a few counts. The chain uses TRBV19 and TRBJ2-2; possibly TRBD1 for D (5 bases). Trimming left V 5 bases short and J 5 bases short, with 12 bases between. This CDR3 has 14 residues. Looked up from germline, CDR1 is LNHDA and CDR2 is SQIVND (reference sequence). The CDR3 protein is CASSEAGQTGELFF. CDR3 bases: TGTGCCAGTAGTGAGGCAGGGCAAACCGGGGAGCTGTTTTTT.

V gene TRBV9 combines with J gene TRBJ1-5; a weak D match, TRBD1 (6 bases). The CDR3 consists of 14 residues. CDR1 is SGDLS, CDR2 YYNGEE, per germline. The ends were cut back, 3 bases at V and 4 bases at J, with 11 bases in the middle. Here the CDR3 DNA reads TGTGCCAGCAGCGAACAGGGTGGGAATCAGCCCCAGCATTTT. It translates to CASSEQGGNQPQHF. The full variable domain, its missing parts supplied by reference TRBV9 and TRBJ1-5, is DSGVTQTPKHLITATGQRVTLRCSPRSGDLSVYWYQQSLDQGLQFLIQYYNGEERAKGNILERFSAQQFPDLHSELNLSSLELGDSALYFCASSEQGGNQPQHFGDGTRLSIL.

V usage is TRBV7-2 and J usage is TRBJ2-2; 10 bases agree with TRBD2. This CDR3 is 15 amino acids long. CDR1 is SGHTA and CDR2 is FQGNSA in the germline V gene. J was trimmed by 5 bases and V by 4 bases; bases with no gene match: 4. The chain's CDR3 is CASSSRGLATGELFF. CDR3 bases: TGTGCCAGCAGCTCGAGGGGACTAGCGACCGGGGAGCTGTTTTTT.

The V and J genes are TRBV11-1 and TRBJ1-1; no clear D gene. Per germline, CDR1 SGHAT and CDR2 FQDESV (reference sequence). V was clipped by 6 bases and J by 3 bases, with 11 bases between them. CDR3 length equals 13 residues. The CDR3 DNA sequence: TGTGCCAGCAGTCGAGTCGTGGACACTGAAGCTTTCTTT. The encoded protein is CASSRVVDTEAFF.

This clone was seen a few times. The chain couples TRBV6-5 to TRBJ1-5; no reliable D call. The CDR3 runs 15 residues. V dropped 2 bases and J dropped 0 bases, with 8 bases sitting between them. Germline CDR1 is MNHEY and CDR2 is SVGAGI. The CDR3 is CASSYAGNSNQPQHF. CDR3 sequence (DNA): TGTGCCAGCAGTTACGCGGGGAATAGCAATCAGCCCCAGCATTTT.

The rearrangement joins TRBV18 to TRBJ1-2, with 8 bases identical to TRBD1. This CDR3 has 15 residues. Germline V CDR1 and CDR2: KGHSH, LQKENI. Trimming cost V 3 bases and J 4 bases; bases outside gene matches: 7. The CDR3 DNA follows: TGTGCCAGCTCACCGGTCCCAGGGGGCCGCTATGGCTACACCTTC. Translating it yields CASSPVPGGRYGYTF.

This clone has a single count. The V gene is TRBV7-6, the J gene TRBJ2-7; no clear D. Trimming took 10 bases from V and 4 from J, leaving 23 bases between them. CDR3 length: 15 residues. Germline CDR1 is SGHVS and CDR2 is FNYEAQ. The CDR3 protein is CATAVGRRPCYEQYF. As DNA, the CDR3 is TGTGCCACTGCCGTTGGGCGCCGTCCCTGTTACGAGCAGTACTTC.

The V call is TRBV2, the J call TRBJ2-7; 7 bases fit TRBD1. Germline lookup yields CDR1 SNHLY and CDR2 FYNNEI. V shed 3 bases, J shed 0 bases, and the junction held 2 bases outside the gene matches. The CDR3 is 14 amino acids. CDR3 nucleotide sequence: TGTGCCAGCAGTGACACAGGGGCCTCCTACGAGCAGTACTTC. The encoded protein is CASSDTGASYEQYF.